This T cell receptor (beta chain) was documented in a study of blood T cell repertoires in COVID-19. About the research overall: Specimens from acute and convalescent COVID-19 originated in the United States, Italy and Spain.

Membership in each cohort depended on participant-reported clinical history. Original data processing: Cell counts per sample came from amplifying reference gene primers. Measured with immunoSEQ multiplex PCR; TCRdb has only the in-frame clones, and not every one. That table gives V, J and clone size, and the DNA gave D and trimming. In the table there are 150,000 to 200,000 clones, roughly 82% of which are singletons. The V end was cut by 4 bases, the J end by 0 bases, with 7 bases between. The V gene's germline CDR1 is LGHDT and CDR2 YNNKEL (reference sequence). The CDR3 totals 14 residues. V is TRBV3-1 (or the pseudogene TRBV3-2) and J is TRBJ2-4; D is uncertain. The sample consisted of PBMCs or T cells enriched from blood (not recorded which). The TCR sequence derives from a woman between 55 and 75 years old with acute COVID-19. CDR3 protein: CASSPVLAKNIQYF. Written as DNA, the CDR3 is TGTGCCAGCAGCCCGGTTCTAGCCAAAAACATTCAGTACTTC.